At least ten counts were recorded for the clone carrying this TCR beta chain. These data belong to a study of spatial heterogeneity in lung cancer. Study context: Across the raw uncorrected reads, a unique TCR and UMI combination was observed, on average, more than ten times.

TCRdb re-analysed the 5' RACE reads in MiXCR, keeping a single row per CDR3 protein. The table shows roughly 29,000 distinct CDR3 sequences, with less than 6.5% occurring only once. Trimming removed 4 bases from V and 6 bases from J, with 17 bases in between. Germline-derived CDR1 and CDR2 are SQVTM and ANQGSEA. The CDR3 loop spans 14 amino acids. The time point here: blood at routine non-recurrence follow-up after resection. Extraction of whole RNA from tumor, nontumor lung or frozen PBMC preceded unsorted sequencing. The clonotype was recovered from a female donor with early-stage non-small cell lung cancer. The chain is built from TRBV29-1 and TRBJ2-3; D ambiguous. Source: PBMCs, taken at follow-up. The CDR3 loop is CSVVNIPLVDTQYF. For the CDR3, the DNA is TGCAGCGTTGTTAACATCCCGTTGGTGGATACGCAGTATTTT.